The 25 T cell receptor beta chains below come from one sample, sequenced in a study of regulatory T cells in long-lasting Graves disease. Time point indicated: persistent/refractory GD, antithyroid drugs over 5 years with positive TRAb. There was RNA extracted from PBMCs, and the TCR library was made from it. For TCR beta, libraries came from iRepertoire HTBI primers and Arm-PCR of CDR3 regions. TCRdb redid the calling of the multiplex PCR reads with MiXCR, one entry per CDR3 protein. The sample yields roughly 400,000 distinct CDR3 sequences, less than 25% seen once. Here the sequenced sample was peripheral blood mononuclear cells (PBMCs), taken when the disease was refractory, from a patient treated with antithyroid drugs. These receptors came from a female donor with Graves disease.

On this clonotype: A much larger clone sits a single nucleotide away, making a read error possible. The rearrangement uses TRBV28 and TRBJ2-2; possibly TRBD2 for D (5 bases). The CDR3 contains 13 residues. CDR1 and CDR2 (germline): MDHEN, SYDVKM. This chain's CDR3 is CASTGSFPGELLF. CDR3 sequence (DNA): TGTGCCAGCACGGGAAGTTTCCCCGGGGAGCTGCTTTTT.

There are a few counts of this clonotype. The gene calls are TRBV19 and TRBJ2-7; TRBD2 might be the D (6 bases). Germline V lookup: CDR1 LNHDA, CDR2 SQIVND (reference sequence). The CDR3 consists of 12 residues. V dropped 8 bases and J dropped 6 bases, with 14 bases sitting between them. The CDR3 DNA reads as TGTGCCAGTGGGACTCTCGTGGGCGAGCAGTACTTC. This encodes CASGTLVGEQYF.

A few counts support this clonotype. The chain recombines TRBV5-5 with TRBJ1-1; no definite D call. Germline V lookup: CDR1 SGHKS, CDR2 YYEKEE (reference sequence). CDR3 length: 14 residues. Trimming took off 4 bases at V and 1 base at J, with 11 bases between the two ends. The CDR3 bases are TGTGCCAGCAGCCGCCGGACGGGGAACACTGAAGCTTTCTTT. It specifies CASSRRTGNTEAFF.

The genes are TRBV11-2 and TRBJ2-2; D not resolved. V lost 0 bases and J lost 4, with 9 bases in between. Germline V gives CDR1 SGHAT, CDR2 FQNNGV. The CDR3 is 15 amino acids. The CDR3 here is CASSLDRAGTGELFF. The CDR3 DNA follows: TGTGCCAGCAGCTTAGATCGGGCAGGCACCGGGGAGCTGTTTTTT.

This clonotype occurred once. The chain is built from TRBV9 and TRBJ2-5, with TRBD1 matching over 7 bases. This CDR3 spans 14 amino acids. The germline V gene has CDR1 SGDLS and CDR2 YYNGEE. V was clipped by 2 bases and J by 1 base; unmatched bases: 2. CDR3 DNA sequence: TGTGCCAGCAGCGTCGACAGGGCCCAAGAGACCCAGTACTTC. It encodes CASSVDRAQETQYF.

This chain uses TRBV5-4 with TRBJ2-5; unclear D gene. V lost 5 bases to trimming and J lost 2 bases, with 10 bases between them. The CDR3 length is 13 residues. The V gene's germline CDR1 is SGHNT and CDR2 YYREEE (reference sequence). CDR3 nucleotides: TGTGCCAGCAGAAGGACCAGACAAGAGACCCAGTACTTC. It translates to CASRRTRQETQYF.

V and J are TRBV19 and TRBJ2-1; D tentatively reads TRBD1 or TRBD2 (5 bases each). Germline CDR1 is LNHDA and CDR2 is SQIVND (reference sequence). CDR3 size: 12 residues. V gave up 3 bases and J gave up 9 bases, with 9 bases separating them. In nucleotides, the CDR3 is TGTGCCAGTAGTATTTCTGGGACTGAGCAGTTCTTC. This encodes CASSISGTEQFF.

The V call is TRBV6-2 or TRBV6-3, the J call TRBJ2-7; a weak D match, TRBD1 (6 bases). V gave up 0 bases and J gave up 0 bases, with 15 bases separating them. The CDR3 contains 17 residues. Germline V gene lookup returns CDR1 MNHEY and CDR2 SVGEGT. The CDR3: CASSYSFWQGSSYEQYF. In nucleotides, the CDR3 is TGTGCCAGCAGTTACTCGTTTTGGCAGGGGAGCTCCTACGAGCAGTACTTC.

This clonotype was recorded a few times. The J gene is TRBJ2-1, the V gene TRBV20-1; perhaps TRBD1 as D (6 bases). The V gene's germline CDR1 is DFQATT and CDR2 SNEGSKA (reference sequence). Trimming pared 1 base from V and 1 base from J, leaving 8 bases between. This CDR3 comprises 14 residues. The CDR3 nucleotides read TGCAGTGCTAGAGGACAGGAATCCTACAATGAGCAGTTCTTC. Its translation is CSARGQESYNEQFF.

This chain links TRBV19 with TRBJ1-2; no firm D call. Trimming removed 4 bases at V and 6 bases at J, with 9 bases between. Germline V gene data show CDR1 as LNHDA and CDR2 as SQIVND (reference sequence). This CDR3 is built from 12 residues. For the CDR3, the DNA is TGTGCCAGTAGTAAATGGTCCGATGGCTACACCTTC. Translation: CASSKWSDGYTF.

This clonotype was counted at least ten times. The chain joins TRBV10-3 to TRBJ1-1; possibly TRBD1 for D (5 bases). Germline values: CDR1 ENHRY, CDR2 SYGVKD. The CDR3 is 14 amino acids. The V and J ends lost 4 bases and 4 bases respectively, with 13 bases between them. The CDR3 DNA reads TGTGCCATCAGTGCTTTATCAGGGACCACTGAAGCTTTCTTT. It translates to CAISALSGTTEAFF.

This clonotype was counted at least ten times. The CDR3 sequence: CASSHNLAEGYEQYF. The CDR3 nucleotides read TGTGCCAGCAGTCACAATCTAGCGGAAGGGTACGAGCAGTACTTC. The rearrangement joins TRBV6-1 to TRBJ2-7, with 7 bases lining up with TRBD2. This CDR3 spans 15 amino acids. Germline lookup yields CDR1 MNHNS and CDR2 SASEGT. With 5 bases clipped from V and 4 bases from J, the junction kept 11 bases outside the gene matches.

In its sample, this clonotype was seen many times. V is TRBV28 and J is TRBJ2-7, with 9 bases matching TRBD1. Germline V CDR1 and CDR2: MDHEN, SYDVKM. V was clipped by 6 bases and J by 2 bases; unmatched bases: 5. The CDR3 is 14 residues long. For the CDR3, the DNA is TGTGCCAGCAGGTGGACAGGGGACACCTACGAGCAGTACTTC. It translates to CASRWTGDTYEQYF.

A remark on this clonotype: This may come from a read error, since a much larger clone is one base off. V gene TRBV5-8 combines with J gene TRBJ2-3, with 9 bases lining up with TRBD2. CDR1 is SGHTS, CDR2 YDEGEE, per germline. The V and J ends lost 3 bases and 0 bases, in that order; junction bases with no gene match: 2. The CDR3 runs to 15 residues. CDR3 residues: CASSWTSASTDTQYF. The CDR3 nucleotides are TGTGCCAGCAGCTGGACTAGCGCGAGCACAGATACGCAGTATTTT.

A few counts support this clonotype. The rearrangement joins TRBV5-1 to TRBJ1-1; a weak D match, TRBD1 (6 bases). Germline loops: CDR1 SGHRS, CDR2 YFSETQ. This CDR3 is built from 14 residues. Between the trimmed V and J ends, which lost 6 bases and 1 base, there was a span of 13 bases. The CDR3 here is CASNRDGSNTEAFF. The CDR3 nucleotides read TGCGCCAGCAACAGGGATGGCTCGAACACTGAAGCTTTCTTT.

This clonotype was recorded many times. This chain connects TRBV6-1 to TRBJ2-5, with a weak D call TRBD1 (5 bases). The CDR3 sequence is 12 residues long. Germline V CDR1 and CDR2: MNHNS, SASEGT. V lost 6 bases, J lost 5 bases, and 10 bases lay in between. CDR3 amino acids: CASRQVAETQYF. The CDR3 DNA reads TGTGCCAGCAGACAGGTGGCGGAGACCCAGTACTTC.

This clonotype was counted ten times or more. CDR3 DNA: TGCGCCAGCAGACGTGGACCGGTAGGGAACACTGAAGCTTTCTTT. It codes for CASRRGPVGNTEAFF. The rearrangement links TRBV5-1 to TRBJ1-1; D is uncertain. Germline CDR1 SGHRS, CDR2 YFSETQ. The V end was cut by 5 bases, the J end by 1 base, with 15 bases between. The CDR3 has 15 amino acids.

V and J are TRBV20-1 and TRBJ2-7; D unclear. Germline V gene data show CDR1 as DFQATT and CDR2 as SNEGSKA (reference sequence). This CDR3 is built from 12 residues. Trimming removed 3 bases from V and 3 bases from J, with 9 bases in between. The CDR3 nucleotides read TGCAGTGCTAGCCCGGAACTCTACGAGCAGTACTTC. Its translation: CSASPELYEQYF.

Note on this clonotype: A much larger clone is a single base away; this may be a read error. The chain couples TRBV6-1 to TRBJ2-7; 12 nucleotides match TRBD2. Germline V lookup: CDR1 MNHNS, CDR2 SASEGT. The CDR3 extends over 14 amino acids. Trimming cost V 6 bases and J 3 bases; bases outside gene matches: 3. The CDR3 nucleotides read TGTGCCAGCAGAAAGACTAGCGGGAGCTACGAGCAGTACTTC. This encodes CASRKTSGSYEQYF.

This chain joins TRBV20-1 and TRBJ2-7; no clear D gene. The V gene lost 0 bases and the J gene lost 2 bases, with 11 bases spanning the gap. Germline V gene lookup returns CDR1 DFQATT and CDR2 SNEGSKA (reference sequence). The CDR3 consists of 14 residues. The CDR3, as DNA: TGCAGTGCTAGAGATCCCAGCCAGCCCTACGAGCAGTACTTC. Encoded protein: CSARDPSQPYEQYF.

This clonotype was seen more than once but under ten times. The chain couples TRBV18 to TRBJ2-7; 11 bases fit TRBD2. The CDR3 is 15 residues long. After removal of 6 bases from V and 6 bases from J, the junction contained 10 bases not matched to a gene. The V gene's germline CDR1 is KGHSH and CDR2 LQKENI. The CDR3 DNA is TGTGCCAGCTCGCTTACTAGCGGGAGTAATCGCGAGCAGTACTTC. Translated: CASSLTSGSNREQYF.

This clonotype occurred many times. The rearrangement uses TRBV27 and TRBJ2-6, with TRBD1 identical over 7 bases. V was clipped by 0 bases and J by 2 bases; unmatched bases: 1. The CDR3 length is 16 residues. Germline lookup yields CDR1 MNHEY and CDR2 SMNVEV (reference sequence). The CDR3 spells CASSLSRGPGANVLTF. As DNA, the CDR3 is TGTGCCAGCAGTTTATCGAGGGGGCCTGGGGCCAACGTCCTGACTTTC.

The genes are TRBV6-1 and TRBJ2-6; TRBD2 is a possible D gene (5 bases). The germline gives CDR1 MNHNS, CDR2 SASEGT. This CDR3 region has 15 residues. V was pared by 5 bases and J by 0 bases, with 8 bases between. The CDR3 DNA sequence: TGTGCCAGCAGTAACGGAGGCTCTGGGGCCAACGTCCTGACTTTC. It yields the protein CASSNGGSGANVLTF.

This clonotype has a count of ten or more. The V call is TRBV29-1, the J call TRBJ1-1, with D possibly being TRBD1 (5 bases). The germline V and J ends were trimmed by 3 bases and 5 bases, with 10 bases remaining between them. The germline V gene has CDR1 SQVTM and CDR2 ANQGSEA. This CDR3 has 12 amino acids. The CDR3 loop reads CSVEAGRTEAFF. CDR3 bases: TGCAGCGTTGAGGCAGGGAGGACTGAAGCTTTCTTT.

The chain is built from TRBV3-1 and TRBJ1-4, with D unclear. Trimming took 6 bases from V and 14 from J, leaving 19 bases between them. Germline CDR1 is LGHDT and CDR2 is YNNKEL (reference sequence). The CDR3 consists of 13 residues. CDR3 amino acids: CASSYSLTANLFF. In nucleotides, the CDR3 is TGTGCCAGCAGTTACTCTCTTACAGCGAATCTGTTTTTT.